The clone carrying this T cell receptor beta chain was seen ten or more times. Its antigen is undetermined. This specimen belongs to a study of T cells in Graves' hyperthyroidism and ophthalmopathy. Study results and caveats: Ophthalmopathy could be told apart from stable hyperthyroidism with a 13 V-J model.

It was RNA transcripts that yielded the amplified TCR beta CDR3 regions. When the TCR CDR3 underwent first-round RT-PCR, the HTBI primer set was used. MiXCR was run by TCRdb on the multiplex PCR reads, yielding one entry per CDR3 protein. Here the sample spans nearly 600,000 distinct CDR3 sequences, approximately 15% being singletons. About 9.4 ml fresh peripheral blood yielded the PBMCs. The CDR3 is 15 residues long. Trimming stripped 0 bases from V and 2 bases from J, with 11 bases between. Germline loops: CDR1 DFQATT, CDR2 SNEGSKA (reference sequence). Sequenced sample: blood. J is TRBJ2-1 and V is TRBV20-1; either TRBD1 or TRBD2 may supply D (5 bases each). The receptor was derived from a woman aged 18-30 years with Graves' ophthalmopathy. CDR3 sequence reads: CSAREGVWAYNEQFF. The CDR3 bases are TGCAGTGCTAGAGAGGGGGTATGGGCCTACAATGAGCAGTTCTTC.